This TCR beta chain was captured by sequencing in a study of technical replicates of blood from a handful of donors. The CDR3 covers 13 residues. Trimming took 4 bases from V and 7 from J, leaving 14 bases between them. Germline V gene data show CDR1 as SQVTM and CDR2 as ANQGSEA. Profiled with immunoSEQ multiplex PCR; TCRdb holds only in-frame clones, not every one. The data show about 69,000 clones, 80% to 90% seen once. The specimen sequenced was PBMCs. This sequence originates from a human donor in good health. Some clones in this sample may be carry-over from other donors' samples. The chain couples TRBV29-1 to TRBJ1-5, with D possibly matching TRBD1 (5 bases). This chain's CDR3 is CSVAIGEGQPQHF. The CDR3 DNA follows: TGCAGCGTTGCTATAGGGGAGGGACAGCCCCAGCATTTT.